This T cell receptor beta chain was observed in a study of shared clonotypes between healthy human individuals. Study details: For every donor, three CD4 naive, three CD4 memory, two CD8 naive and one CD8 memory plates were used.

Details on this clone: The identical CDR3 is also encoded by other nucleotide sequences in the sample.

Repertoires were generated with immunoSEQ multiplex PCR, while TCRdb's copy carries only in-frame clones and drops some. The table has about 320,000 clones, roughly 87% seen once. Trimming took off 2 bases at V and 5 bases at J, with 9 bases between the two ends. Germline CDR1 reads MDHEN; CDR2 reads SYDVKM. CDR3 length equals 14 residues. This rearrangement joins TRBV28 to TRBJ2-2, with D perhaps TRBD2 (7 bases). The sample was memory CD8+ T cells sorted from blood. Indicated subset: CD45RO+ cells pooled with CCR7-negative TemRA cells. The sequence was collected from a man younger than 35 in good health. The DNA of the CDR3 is TGTGCCAGCAGTTTAGCGGGGGCGACCGGGGAGCTGTTTTTT. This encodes CASSLAGATGELFF.